This T cell receptor (beta chain) was documented in a study of blood T cell repertoires in COVID-19. As for the study in general: The analysed material was cDNA or gDNA that came from T cells, B-cell-depleted T cells, or PBMCs.

The method was immunoSEQ multiplex PCR; TCRdb's version includes in-frame clones alone and lacks a portion of them. The sample has 100,000 to 150,000 clones, around 88% seen once. CDR1 SNHLY and CDR2 FYNNEI come from the germline V gene. V lost 5 bases to trimming and J lost 5 bases; unmatched junction nucleotides: 6. This CDR3 has 14 residues. The clonotype was recovered from a woman in her fifties or sixties with active or convalescent COVID-19. The source material was peripheral blood. The chain combines TRBV2 with TRBJ1-1; 9 nucleotides line up with TRBD1. This chain's CDR3 is CASSTTGGETEAFF. CDR3 DNA: TGTGCCAGCAGTACGACAGGGGGAGAGACTGAAGCTTTCTTT.